The 29 T cell receptor beta chains below come from one sample, sequenced in a study of T cells in Graves' hyperthyroidism and ophthalmopathy. RNA transcripts gave rise to amplified TCR beta CDR3 regions. The TCR CDR3 first-round RT-PCR relied on the HTBI primer set. TCRdb re-called the multiplex PCR reads through MiXCR, storing one row per CDR3 protein. In the table there are around 490,000 distinct CDR3 sequences, around 20% of which are singletons. Material: blood. The receptor set was obtained from a man aged 35 to 55 with Graves' ophthalmopathy.

The chain couples TRBV10-3 to TRBJ2-4; 9 bases are a match to TRBD2. This CDR3 contains 15 residues. Trimming removed 3 bases from V and 9 bases from J; junction bases left unmatched: 9. Germline CDR1 ENHRY, CDR2 SYGVKD. CDR3 coding DNA: TGTGCCATCAGTGACCGGGCCGCGGGGGGGACCATTCAGTACTTC. This codes for CAISDRAAGGTIQYF.

This clonotype was found many times. This rearrangement joins TRBV2 to TRBJ2-1; D unresolved. Germline lookup yields CDR1 SNHLY and CDR2 FYNNEI. The V gene lost 10 bases and the J gene lost 5 bases, with 15 bases spanning the gap. The CDR3 runs 13 residues. Written as DNA, the CDR3 is TGTGCCACAACAGTAAACCTTAACAATGAGCAGTTCTTC. Translated: CATTVNLNNEQFF.

This clonotype was detected many times. The chain recombines TRBV20-1 with TRBJ2-1; D unclear. V lost 2 bases, J lost 0 bases, and 8 bases lay in between. The CDR3 runs to 14 residues. Per germline, CDR1 DFQATT and CDR2 SNEGSKA (reference sequence). CDR3 DNA sequence: TGCAGTGCTAGACTCCCTAGCTCCTACAATGAGCAGTTCTTC. This gives the protein CSARLPSSYNEQFF.

This clonotype turned up a few times. The CDR3 region has the DNA TGTGCCACCCGGGACAGGGGGTCGGATGAGCAGTTCTTC. Its protein product is CATRDRGSDEQFF. The chain uses TRBV15 and TRBJ2-1; 11 bases are a match to TRBD1. The junction had 5 bases not matched to a gene; V was cut back by 8 bases and J by 8 bases. The CDR3 runs to 13 residues. Germline V lookup: CDR1 LNHNV, CDR2 YYDKDF (reference sequence).

This clonotype was observed a handful of times. The chain links TRBV28 to TRBJ1-5; D call uncertain. Germline loops: CDR1 MDHEN, CDR2 SYDVKM. Trimming removed 6 bases from V and 7 bases from J, with 10 bases in between. The CDR3 consists of 12 residues. In DNA, the CDR3 is TGTGCCAGCAGCCCCTCATCCCAGCCCCAGCATTTT. Translation gives CASSPSSQPQHF.

This clonotype occurred a few times. V gene TRBV9 combines with J gene TRBJ1-3; D gene ambiguous. CDR3 size: 12 residues. The germline V gene encodes CDR1 SGDLS and CDR2 YYNGEE. Trimming removed 4 bases at V and 9 bases at J, with 11 bases between. Here the CDR3 DNA reads TGTGCCAGCAGCTACCAGATCGGCACCATATATTTT. It yields the protein CASSYQIGTIYF.

This clonotype occurred many times. This chain uses TRBV27 with TRBJ2-1; 13 bases are a match to TRBD2. The CDR3 length is 15 residues. Germline V CDR1 and CDR2: MNHEY, SMNVEV (reference sequence). V was clipped by 6 bases and J by 4 bases; unmatched bases: 3. The CDR3 bases are TGTGCCAGCAGACTAGCGGGGGGGATATACAATGAGCAGTTCTTC. Protein: CASRLAGGIYNEQFF.

V is TRBV6-2 or TRBV6-3 and J is TRBJ2-3, with a weak D call TRBD1 (5 bases). There are 15 residues in the CDR3. The V and J ends lost 6 bases and 4 bases respectively, with 17 bases between them. Looked up from germline, CDR1 is MNHEY and CDR2 is SVGEGT. CDR3 loop: CASSNPRIGADTQYF. The CDR3 DNA is TGTGCCAGCAGCAACCCCAGAATAGGGGCAGATACGCAGTATTTT.

V gene TRBV29-1 combines with J gene TRBJ2-2; D remains unclear. Between the trimmed V and J ends, which lost 7 bases and 1 base, there was a span of 10 bases. There are 13 residues in the CDR3. Germline assignment: CDR1 SQVTM and CDR2 ANQGSEA. The CDR3 region has the DNA TGCAGCGCCCCGGACCTGAACACCGGGGAGCTGTTTTTT. As protein: CSAPDLNTGELFF.

This sequence joins TRBV19 and TRBJ1-6; maybe TRBD1 (6 bases). The germline gives CDR1 LNHDA, CDR2 SQIVND (reference sequence). The ends were cut back, 10 bases at V and 5 bases at J, with 15 bases in the middle. The CDR3 loop spans 14 amino acids. The chain's CDR3 is CATRDILHNSPLHF. The CDR3 nucleotides read TGTGCCACCCGGGACATACTACATAATTCACCCCTCCACTTT.

This clonotype was seen ten or more times. J is TRBJ2-7 and V is TRBV11-2; D perhaps matches TRBD1 (5 bases). Trimming left V 5 bases short and J 3 bases short, with 17 bases between. From germline, CDR1 is SGHAT and CDR2 FQNNGV. This CDR3 is built from 15 residues. The CDR3 region is CASSVQDAENYEQYF. The CDR3 DNA is TGTGCCAGCAGCGTACAGGACGCCGAAAACTACGAGCAGTACTTC.

This clonotype turned up a few times. The chain couples TRBV5-1 to TRBJ2-5; unclear D gene. The V end was cut by 4 bases, the J end by 4 bases, with 8 bases between. Germline CDR1 reads SGHRS; CDR2 reads YFSETQ. This CDR3 is built from 12 residues. The CDR3, as DNA: TGCGCCAGCAGCCCCCCGGCAGAGACCCAGTACTTC. Amino acids: CASSPPAETQYF.

The chain employs TRBV12-5 and TRBJ2-3, with a weak D call TRBD2 (6 bases). Germline V gene lookup returns CDR1 LGHNT and CDR2 FRNRAP. The V end was cut by 6 bases, the J end by 2 bases, with 12 bases between. The CDR3 is 14 amino acids. The CDR3 DNA reads TGTGCTAGTGGCTCGGAGGGATTCACAGATACGCAGTATTTT. It specifies CASGSEGFTDTQYF.

Comments on this clonotype: A read error is possible here, since a much larger clone lies one base away. CDR3 DNA sequence: TGTGCCAGCAGCCAAGCCGGTGAGCAGTTCTTC. Protein: CASSQAGEQFF. The chain is built from TRBV4-2 and TRBJ2-1; D not resolved. V was shortened by 1 base and J by 9 bases, with 4 bases between the two germline ends. Germline values: CDR1 LGHNA, CDR2 YNFKEQ. The CDR3 has 11 residues.

This clonotype was counted ten times or more. CDR3 in amino acids: CASSSDRTGEAFF. For the CDR3, the DNA is TGTGCCAGCAGCTCGGACAGAACGGGTGAAGCTTTCTTT. This chain links TRBV13 with TRBJ1-1; tentative D call: TRBD1 (6 bases). This CDR3 is 13 amino acids long. Between the trimmed V and J ends, which lost 4 bases and 7 bases, there was a span of 13 bases. The germline V gene encodes CDR1 PRHDT and CDR2 FYEKMQ (reference sequence).

The rearrangement links TRBV4-2 to TRBJ1-1; 7 bases are a match to TRBD1. Unmatched junction bases numbered 2, after V lost 0 bases and J lost 4 bases. The CDR3 extends over 14 amino acids. CDR1 is LGHNA, CDR2 YNFKEQ, per germline. CDR3 DNA: TGTGCCAGCAGCCAAGACAGGGGGAGCACTGAAGCTTTCTTT. Encoded protein: CASSQDRGSTEAFF.

The CDR3 sequence: CASSSKGLSYEQYF. The CDR3 nucleotides are TGTGCCAGCAGCTCCAAGGGACTCTCCTACGAGCAGTACTTC. This chain joins TRBV6-2 or TRBV6-3 and TRBJ2-7; tentatively, D is TRBD2 (6 bases). CDR1 MNHEY and CDR2 SVGEGT come from the germline V gene. The CDR3 has 14 amino acids. V was shortened by 6 bases and J by 0 bases, with 12 bases between the two germline ends.

This clonotype turned up a few times. The CDR3, as DNA: TGCAGTGCTAACCCCGGTGTAGCGGGAGTCGGCAATGAGCAGTTCTTC. This translates into CSANPGVAGVGNEQFF. The chain is built from TRBV20-1 and TRBJ2-1; TRBD2 aligns across 9 bases. With V trimmed by 4 bases and J by 6 bases, 13 bases remained unmatched. The CDR3 is 16 residues long. Germline assignment: CDR1 DFQATT and CDR2 SNEGSKA (reference sequence).

In its sample, this clonotype was seen many times. This rearrangement joins TRBV28 to TRBJ2-5; TRBD2 aligns across 13 bases. The V and J ends lost 6 bases and 5 bases, in that order; junction bases with no gene match: 0. The CDR3 is 13 amino acids. Germline loops: CDR1 MDHEN, CDR2 SYDVKM. CDR3 in amino acids: CASRTSGRETQYF. The CDR3 DNA sequence: TGTGCCAGCAGGACTAGCGGGAGGGAGACCCAGTACTTC.

This clonotype was seen at least ten times. V gene TRBV2 combines with J gene TRBJ2-7; D gene ambiguous. V was cut by 6 bases and J by 6 bases, with 18 bases left in between. The CDR3 has 14 residues. The V gene's germline CDR1 is SNHLY and CDR2 FYNNEI. The CDR3 is CASSRNLVAVEQYF. Written as DNA, the CDR3 is TGTGCCAGCAGCCGTAACCTCGTCGCGGTCGAGCAGTACTTC.

This clonotype was seen ten or more times. V usage is TRBV6-1 and J usage is TRBJ2-7, with D perhaps matching TRBD1 (6 bases). This CDR3 spans 14 amino acids. V was clipped by 6 bases and J by 2 bases, with 14 bases between them. The V gene's germline CDR1 is MNHNS and CDR2 SASEGT. In nucleotides, the CDR3 is TGTGCCAGCAGCCCACTCCGGGACACCTACGAGCAGTACTTC. Translated, it gives CASSPLRDTYEQYF.

The chain joins TRBV20-1 to TRBJ1-2; 9 bases are a match to TRBD1. Trimming at V came to 5 bases and at J to 8 bases, leaving 12 bases not matched to a gene. The CDR3 sequence is 14 residues long. In germline, CDR1 is DFQATT, CDR2 SNEGSKA (reference sequence). CDR3 sequence reads: CSAHPGTGSRGYTF. CDR3 in DNA: TGCAGTGCTCACCCCGGGACAGGGAGTCGAGGCTACACCTTC.

The V gene is TRBV28, the J gene TRBJ2-3; 11 bases map to TRBD2. The CDR3 is made up of 19 amino acids. V lost 5 bases and J lost 2; bases outside the gene matches: 15. Per germline, CDR1 MDHEN and CDR2 SYDVKM. CDR3 bases: TGTGCCAGCAGTAACATAGCGGGAGGGCCGGGTCAATACACAGATACGCAGTATTTT. This codes for CASSNIAGGPGQYTDTQYF.

The CDR3 sequence: CASSLIGGVGETQYF. In DNA, the CDR3 is TGTGCCAGCAGCTTAATAGGGGGTGTCGGAGAGACCCAGTACTTC. This chain links TRBV7-3 with TRBJ2-5; tentatively, D is TRBD1 (6 bases). Germline CDR1 reads SGHTA; CDR2 reads FQGTGA. The V gene lost 1 base and the J gene lost 4 bases, with 13 bases spanning the gap. The CDR3 totals 15 residues.

This clonotype was seen ten or more times. The genes are TRBV28 and TRBJ1-1; TRBD1 is a possible D gene (5 bases). V lost 2 bases and J 6 bases, leaving 10 bases between the germline ends. Germline V gene lookup returns CDR1 MDHEN and CDR2 SYDVKM. This CDR3 has 13 amino acids. The CDR3: CASSLGTASEAFF. In DNA form, the CDR3 reads TGTGCCAGCAGTTTAGGGACTGCGTCTGAAGCTTTCTTT.

The chain carries TRBV5-1 and TRBJ2-5; 11 bases agree with TRBD2. The germline CDR1 and CDR2 sequences are SGHRS and YFSETQ. After removal of 2 bases from V and 4 bases from J, the junction contained 7 bases not matched to a gene. There are 16 residues in the CDR3. CDR3 sequence: CASSFGSGGAGETQYF. DNA for the CDR3: TGCGCCAGCAGCTTCGGTAGCGGGGGGGCTGGAGAGACCCAGTACTTC.

V usage is TRBV10-2 and J usage is TRBJ1-4; D may be TRBD1 (5 bases). CDR1 and CDR2 (germline): WSHSY, SAAADI. V was trimmed by 2 bases and J by 8 bases, leaving 21 bases between them. The CDR3 spans 17 residues. CDR3 residues: CASSEPRDGPGGEKLFF. The CDR3 nucleotides are TGCGCCAGCAGTGAGCCGAGGGACGGGCCCGGAGGGGAAAAACTGTTTTTT.

V is TRBV7-8 and J is TRBJ2-1, with D unresolved. Germline loops: CDR1 SGHVS, CDR2 FQNEAQ. The length of the CDR3 is 15 residues. Trimming shortened V by 5 bases and J by 0 bases, and 11 bases separated the two germline ends. This CDR3 is CASSPLDSSYNEQFF. In nucleotides, the CDR3 is TGTGCCAGCAGCCCCCTAGATAGCTCCTACAATGAGCAGTTCTTC.

In its sample, this clonotype was seen a few times. This chain uses TRBV30 with TRBJ2-2; 8 bases are shared with TRBD1. The CDR3 consists of 13 residues. The trim removed 5 bases at V and 1 base at J, leaving 0 bases unmatched. Germline V gene sequence: CDR1 GTSNPN, CDR2 SVGIG (reference sequence). The CDR3 loop is CAWGTGNTGELFF. As DNA, the CDR3 is TGTGCCTGGGGGACAGGGAACACCGGGGAGCTGTTTTTT.